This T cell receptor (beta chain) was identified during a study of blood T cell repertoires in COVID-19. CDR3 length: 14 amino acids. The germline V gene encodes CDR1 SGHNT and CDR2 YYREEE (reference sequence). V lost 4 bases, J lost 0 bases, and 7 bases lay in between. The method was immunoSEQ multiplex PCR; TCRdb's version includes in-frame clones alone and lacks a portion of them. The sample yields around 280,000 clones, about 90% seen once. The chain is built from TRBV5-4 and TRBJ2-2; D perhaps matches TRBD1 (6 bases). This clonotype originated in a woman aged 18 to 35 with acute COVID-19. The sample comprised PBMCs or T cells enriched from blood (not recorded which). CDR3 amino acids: CASSDRTNTGELFF. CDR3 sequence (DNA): TGTGCCAGCAGCGACAGGACGAACACCGGGGAGCTGTTTTTT. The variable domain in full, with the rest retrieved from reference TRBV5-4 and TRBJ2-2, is ETGVTQSPTHLIKTRGQQVTLRCSSQSGHNTVSWYQQALGQGPQFIFQYYREEENGRGNFPPRFSGLQFPNYSSELNVNALELDDSALYLCASSDRTNTGELFFGEGSRLTVL.